This entry concerns a single T cell receptor (beta chain). This clonotype occurred many times. No cognate antigen has been identified for it. The sample holds no much larger clone one base away, and base qualities are not on file. The data originate from a study of T cells in Graves' hyperthyroidism and ophthalmopathy (dated by TCRdb to the late 2010s). Turning to the overall study: Peripheral blood was collected at initial diagnosis, before any treatment. Prospective prediction of ophthalmopathy was tested in an independent validation cohort of 18 to 20 hyperthyroidism patients and 17 patients who later progressed to ophthalmopathy. Once sampling was done, hyperthyroidism patients were given methimazole at a starting dose of 30 mg daily, whereas ophthalmopathy patients were given high-dose intravenous methylprednisolone. The paper describes TCR Vbeta CDR3 sequencing of 120 to 150 peripheral blood samples, made up of 43 ophthalmopathy patients, roughly 72 hyperthyroidism patients and roughly 17 progressor patients. In about six Graves' hyperthyroidism patients, the study also compared T-cell repertoires from thyroid tissue with T-cell repertoires from blood. The roughly 100 discovery patients were divided at random into training and test sets in a 7:3 ratio. To identify TCR V-J signatures that set the groups apart, the researchers used a discovery cohort of 100 patients, made up of approximately 43 with Graves' ophthalmopathy and some 56 with stable Graves' hyperthyroidism.

Amplification of TCR beta CDR3 regions was carried out from RNA transcripts. The TCR CDR3 was subjected to a first round of RT-PCR using the HTBI primer set and the Qiagen OneStep RT-PCR kit. Libraries were constructed in a second round of multiplex PCR, after which size selection and purification were carried out. Libraries were sequenced paired-end with 100 bp reads on an Illumina HiSeq2000. On the study's bioinformatics: Raw data were processed with SOAPnuke, discarding reads with adapters, uncalled bases, mean Phred below 15, or no exact constant-primer or identifier match. High-quality paired reads were merged with COPE v1.2.5, and unique nucleotide sequences were defined as clonotypes. MiTCR v1.1 was used to align the clonotypes against IMGT TRBV, TRBD and TRBJ reference segments. Analysis was restricted to V-J combinations with a frequency above 0.0001, which covered 98% to 99.2% of repertoires. The TCS score was defined as the ratio of F50 (clonal expansion) to E x V (chaos), calculated using BLOSUM62-based TCRdist between CDR3 peptides within each V-J. Welch's t-statistics and random forest reduced just over 500 V-J features to 10 to 15, which were used in a naive Bayes classifier (R e1071). TCRdb reprocessing: public reads trimmed at Q25 with fastp, clones called with MiXCR, in-frame beta chains kept. Rows merge per CDR3 protein into single entries with the most common DNA and genes. The V and J calls and clone size are TCRdb's, not the authors'. Present in this sample are around 350,000 distinct CDR3 sequences, about 14% of which were seen just once. Clones ranked in the top ten supply about 20% of the sample.

As encoded in the germline V gene (reference sequence), CDR1 is DFQATT while CDR2 is SNEGSKA. Including the terminal cysteine and phenylalanine, the CDR3 comprises 14 residues. Here the CDR3 DNA is all that survives: 42 bases in frame from base 1. V lost 3 bases and J lost 8 bases, and the count of bases not matched to a germline gene is 6. Ophthalmopathy patients had moderately to severely active disease, Clinical Activity Score of at least 3, NOSPECS grade of at least 4, and duration under 3 months. Exclusion was applied to patients with uncontrolled infections, other autoimmune diseases, pregnancy or lactation. Clinical symptoms, serum thyroxine and TRAb, thyroid ultrasound, and orbital computed tomography formed the basis for the diagnoses. PBMCs were isolated from 10 ml of fresh peripheral blood by Ficoll-Paque density gradient centrifugation. Trizol reagent was used to extract total RNA, and RNA quality was then checked on an Agilent 2100 Bioanalyzer.

The study at large found these results: A model built on a 13 V-J signature distinguished ophthalmopathy from stable hyperthyroidism, reaching around 88% sensitivity and 81% to 83% specificity in cross-validation and 80%/75% in testing. Most expanded thyroid clonotypes (frequency above 0.001) were also found in blood, which suggests that blood repertoires may mirror thyroid immune responses. In validation, the model predicted progression to ophthalmopathy a median of about 5.9 months before onset, with roughly 68% sensitivity and 72.22% specificity. No statistical method was used to set the sample size in advance, and investigators knew the group allocation.

Sequencing used blood. The rearrangement joined TRBV20-1 to TRBJ2-6, with 8 middle bases fitting TRBD1. The receptor was isolated from a woman aged 30 to 39 with Graves' ophthalmopathy. The sequenced DNA is TGCAGTGCTAGCCCCACAGGGGGGACCAACGTCCTGACTTTC. This translates into CSASPTGGTNVLTF.